This T cell receptor beta chain was recorded in a study of blood T cells in healthy people across ages. A J-beta primer mix and a sample-barcoded 5' primer were used in a second PCR of roughly 6 to 11 cycles. CDR3-containing paired-end reads numbering at least 2.5 million came from each sample. A single record per CDR3 protein comes from TCRdb applying MiXCR to the 5' RACE reads. Altogether 1.5 million to 2 million distinct CDR3 sequences are present, roughly 52% being singletons, with the ten largest covering 2.1%. It was approximately 10 milliliters of peripheral blood that were drawn from each donor. Isolation per sample recovered at least 6 million PBMCs. Germline V CDR1 and CDR2: SGHTA, FQGNSA. The CDR3 runs to 15 residues. Trimming removed 1 base from V and 4 bases from J; junction bases left unmatched: 6. This clonotype has only a few counts.

The chain has TRBV7-2 and TRBJ2-7; TRBD1 aligns across 8 bases. The sequenced sample consisted of blood. The source of this sequence is a woman aged 40 to 55 in good health. The CDR3 sequence: CASSLGDQGAYEQYF. The CDR3 bases are TGTGCCAGCAGCTTAGGTGACCAGGGGGCGTACGAGCAGTACTTC.